This T cell receptor (beta chain) was found in a study of T cell changes during pregnancy in multiple sclerosis (dated by TCRdb to the late 2010s). Context from the whole study: The study examined how the T cell repertoire changed over the course of pregnancy in women with multiple sclerosis.

CDR3 length: 15 amino acids, cysteine to phenylalanine. Only the CDR3 part of the read is kept: 45 bases, read in frame from the first base. At the junction V is shortened by 5 bases and J by 2 bases, with 14 bases in between. Per the germline V gene, SGHTA is the CDR1 and FQGNSA is the CDR2. As regards this clone: There is no known antigen for this receptor. Per-nucleotide qualities are absent, and no much larger clonotype sits a single base away.

Libraries came from the immunoSEQ multiplex PCR assay. TCRdb provides this immuneACCESS table in a form limited to in-frame rearrangements. Some clones are lacking; in checked studies, under half of them reflect an unresolved V gene, and why the rest are absent is not known. The sample table records about 43,000 clones; roughly 91% of these occur just once. The ten largest clonotypes hold approximately 1.3% of the sample. The receptor was derived from a female donor with multiple sclerosis, enrolled in a pregnancy study. Rearrangement joined TRBV7-2 to TRBJ2-3, with the D gene not confidently named. The sequenced sample was PBMCs (not recorded whether the cells were cultured). This receptor carries the CDR3 CASSRTGSYTDTQYF. The nucleotide sequence reads TGTGCCAGCAGCCGGACCGGGTCTTACACAGATACGCAGTATTTT.